The 18 T cell receptor beta chains reported below all come from one sample, sequenced in a study of blood T cell repertoires in COVID-19. Sequenced by immunoSEQ multiplex PCR; TCRdb stores in-frame clones only, minus some. Among 180,000 or so clones listed, around 87% were seen once. The specimen sequenced was peripheral blood. Receptors were obtained from a man aged 35 to 55 with active or convalescent COVID-19.

The chain links TRBV19 to TRBJ2-7; TRBD2 matches at 8 bases. This CDR3 spans 16 amino acids. The germline CDR1 and CDR2 sequences are LNHDA and SQIVND (reference sequence). V shed 3 bases and J 5 bases; nucleotides not matched to a gene: 12. This CDR3 reads CASSMGLAGGVNEQYF. The DNA of the CDR3 is TGTGCCAGTAGTATGGGGTTGGCGGGGGGCGTCAACGAGCAGTACTTC. The full variable domain, its missing parts supplied by reference TRBV19 and TRBJ2-7, is DGGITQSPKYLFRKEGQNVTLSCEQNLNHDAMYWYRQDPGQGLRLIYYSQIVNDFQKGDIAEGYSVSREKKESFPLTVTSAQKNPTAFYLCASSMGLAGGVNEQYFGPGTRLTVT.

The V gene is TRBV18, the J gene TRBJ1-2; maybe TRBD1 (5 bases). The germline CDR1 and CDR2 sequences are KGHSH and LQKENI. The CDR3 totals 14 residues. Trimming took off 1 base at V and 2 bases at J, with 8 bases between the two ends. This CDR3 is CASSPRGENYGYTF. The DNA for the CDR3 is TGTGCCAGCTCACCACGGGGGGAAAACTATGGCTACACCTTC.

The genes are TRBV27 and TRBJ1-5; no clear D gene. V was cut by 3 bases and J by 1 base, with 7 bases left in between. From germline, CDR1 is MNHEY and CDR2 SMNVEV (reference sequence). The CDR3 length is 14 residues. CDR3 amino acids: CASSFEFSNQPQHF. The CDR3 bases are TGTGCCAGCAGTTTCGAGTTCAGCAATCAGCCCCAGCATTTT.

This clone has a handful of counts. CDR3 in amino acids: CASSLSGSTDTQYF. In nucleotides, the CDR3 is TGCGCCAGCAGCTTAAGCGGATCCACAGATACGCAGTATTTT. The chain joins TRBV5-1 to TRBJ2-3, with D possibly matching TRBD2 (5 bases). CDR3 length: 14 residues. Germline V gene lookup returns CDR1 SGHRS and CDR2 YFSETQ. The V gene lost 2 bases and the J gene lost 2 bases, with 9 bases spanning the gap.

For the CDR3, the DNA is TGCAGCGGCCGATGGACAGGGAACACTGAAGCTTTCTTT. The encoded protein is CSGRWTGNTEAFF. The chain employs TRBV29-1 and TRBJ1-1; TRBD1 agrees at 7 bases. V lost 7 bases to trimming and J lost 1 base; unmatched junction nucleotides: 6. CDR3 length: 13 amino acids. CDR1 and CDR2 from the germline V gene are SQVTM and ANQGSEA.

A note on this clone: A junction end diverges from the germline sequence, so it may reflect a read error. The CDR3 region is CATSMGLNNEQFF. The DNA of the CDR3 is TGCGCCACCAGTATGGGACTTAACAATGAGCAGTTCTTC. The V call is TRBV10-1, the J call TRBJ2-1; TRBD2 is a possible D gene (6 bases). The CDR3 has 13 residues. CDR1 is WNHNN, CDR2 SYGVQD, per germline (reference sequence).

The rearrangement links TRBV4-1 to TRBJ1-4; no clear D. CDR1 is MGHRA and CDR2 is YSYEKL in the germline V gene. This CDR3 is built from 19 residues. Trimming took 1 base from V and 3 from J, leaving 21 bases between them. The CDR3 loop is CASSQAGRGTTKANEKLFF. The CDR3 DNA reads TGCGCCAGCAGCCAAGCGGGTCGGGGTACGACAAAGGCTAATGAAAAACTGTTTTTT.

The chain uses TRBV6-2 or TRBV6-3 and TRBJ2-1, with a possible D match to TRBD1 (6 bases). The CDR3 covers 12 residues. Trimming left V 5 bases short and J 7 bases short, with 9 bases between. Germline loops: CDR1 MNHEY, CDR2 SVGEGT. Here the CDR3 reads CASSRQGNEQFF. The CDR3 DNA is TGTGCCAGCAGTCGTCAGGGGAATGAGCAGTTCTTC.

This chain uses TRBV15 with TRBJ1-2; no reliable D call. Germline V gene sequence: CDR1 LNHNV, CDR2 YYDKDF (reference sequence). The CDR3 runs 15 residues. Trimming removed 0 bases from V and 7 bases from J, with 15 bases in between. CDR3 bases: TGTGCCACCAGCAGAGATCGGAACAGCTTGGGTGGCTACACCTTC. As protein: CATSRDRNSLGGYTF.

The chain joins TRBV18 to TRBJ2-6; tentatively, D is TRBD1 (6 bases). Germline-derived CDR1 and CDR2 are KGHSH and LQKENI. The length of the CDR3 is 17 residues. V gave up 8 bases and J gave up 0 bases, with 17 bases separating them. In DNA, the CDR3 is TGTGCCAGCCCGCAGGGGAGCGTGAGCTCTGGGGCCAACGTCCTGACTTTC. This translates into CASPQGSVSSGANVLTF.

The chain couples TRBV5-1 to TRBJ2-7; D is perhaps TRBD1 (7 bases). Trimming left V 4 bases short and J 1 base short, with 15 bases between. Germline V gene lookup returns CDR1 SGHRS and CDR2 YFSETQ. The CDR3 runs 15 residues. CDR3 sequence reads: CASSPEGQKSYEQYF. The CDR3 DNA sequence: TGCGCCAGCAGCCCGGAGGGACAGAAGTCCTACGAGCAGTACTTC. The whole variable domain, remainder taken from reference TRBV5-1 and TRBJ2-7, is KAGVTQTPRYLIKTRGQQVTLSCSPISGHRSVSWYQQTPGQGLQFLFEYFSETQRNKGNFPGRFSGRQFSNSRSEMNVSTLELGDSALYLCASSPEGQKSYEQYFGPGTRLTVT.

The J gene is TRBJ2-7, the V gene TRBV5-1; TRBD1 aligns across 7 bases. After removal of 4 bases from V and 4 bases from J, the junction contained 11 bases not matched to a gene. Germline V lookup: CDR1 SGHRS, CDR2 YFSETQ. CDR3 length equals 15 residues. This CDR3 is CASSRVRGMVYEQYF. CDR3 sequence (DNA): TGCGCCAGCAGCAGGGTCAGGGGGATGGTTTACGAGCAGTACTTC.

V and J are TRBV18 and TRBJ2-5, with 9 positions matching TRBD1. The V gene's germline CDR1 is KGHSH and CDR2 LQKENI. This CDR3 has 17 residues. V lost 0 bases and J lost 1; bases outside the gene matches: 6. The CDR3 reads CASSPPFEQGAQETQYF. DNA for the CDR3: TGTGCCAGCTCACCACCGTTCGAACAGGGGGCCCAAGAGACCCAGTACTTC.

The chain joins TRBV5-1 to TRBJ2-3, with D possibly being TRBD1 (5 bases). Germline V CDR1 and CDR2: SGHRS, YFSETQ. The V end lost 0 bases, the J end lost 1 base, and 15 bases lay between the germline ends. There are 17 residues in the CDR3. For the CDR3, the DNA is TGCGCCAGCAGCTTGGCCCAGGGTGGGGTTCGCACAGATACGCAGTATTTT. Encoded protein: CASSLAQGGVRTDTQYF.

V and J are TRBV6-5 and TRBJ1-5, with TRBD1 matching over 10 bases. The CDR3 sequence is 15 residues long. Germline V CDR1 and CDR2: MNHEY, SVGAGI. With 5 bases clipped from V and 6 bases from J, the junction kept 7 bases outside the gene matches. CDR3 in DNA: TGTGCCAGCAGTCCGGGACAGGGGTCCGCTCAGCCCCAGCATTTT. The encoded protein is CASSPGQGSAQPQHF.

This chain uses TRBV5-6 with TRBJ1-3; 7 nucleotides match TRBD1. The germline CDR1 and CDR2 sequences are SGHDT and YYEEEE. This CDR3 is built from 13 residues. The trim removed 2 bases at V and 7 bases at J, leaving 3 bases unmatched. The CDR3 nucleotides are TGTGCCAGCAGCTTCCTACAGGGGAACACCATATATTTT. Protein: CASSFLQGNTIYF.

This sequence joins TRBV5-1 and TRBJ2-7; no clear D gene. CDR1 and CDR2 from the germline V gene are SGHRS and YFSETQ. The V end was cut by 4 bases, the J end by 4 bases, with 12 bases between. The length of the CDR3 is 13 residues. The CDR3 region has the DNA TGCGCCAGCAGCCACCCCGCGGAGTACGAGCAGTACTTC. It is translated as CASSHPAEYEQYF.

This sequence joins TRBV19 and TRBJ2-2; weak D call: TRBD1 (6 bases). CDR3 length equals 13 residues. Trimming removed 6 bases from V and 6 bases from J, with 11 bases in between. Germline V gives CDR1 LNHDA, CDR2 SQIVND (reference sequence). CDR3 nucleotides: TGTGCCAGTAGCTACAGGGTGTCCGGGGAGCTGTTTTTT. This codes for CASSYRVSGELFF.